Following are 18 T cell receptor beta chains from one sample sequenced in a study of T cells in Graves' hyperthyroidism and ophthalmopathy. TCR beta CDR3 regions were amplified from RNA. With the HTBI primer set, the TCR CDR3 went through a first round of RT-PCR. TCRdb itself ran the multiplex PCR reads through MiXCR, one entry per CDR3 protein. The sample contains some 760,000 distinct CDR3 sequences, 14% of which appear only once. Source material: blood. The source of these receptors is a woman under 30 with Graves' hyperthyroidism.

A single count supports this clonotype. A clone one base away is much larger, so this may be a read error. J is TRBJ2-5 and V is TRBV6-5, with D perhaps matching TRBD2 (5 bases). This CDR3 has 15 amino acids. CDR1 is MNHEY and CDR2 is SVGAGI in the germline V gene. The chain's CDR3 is CASSYGFSERETQHF. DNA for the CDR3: TGTGCCAGCAGTTACGGCTTTAGCGAAAGGGAGACCCAGCACTTC.

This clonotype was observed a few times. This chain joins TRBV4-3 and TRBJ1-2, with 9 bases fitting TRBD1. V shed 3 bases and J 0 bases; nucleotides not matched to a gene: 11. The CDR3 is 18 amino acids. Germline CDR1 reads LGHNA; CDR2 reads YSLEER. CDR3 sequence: CASSQLYRTGEPNYGYTF. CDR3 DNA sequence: TGCGCCAGCAGCCAGCTCTACCGGACAGGGGAACCTAACTATGGCTACACCTTC.

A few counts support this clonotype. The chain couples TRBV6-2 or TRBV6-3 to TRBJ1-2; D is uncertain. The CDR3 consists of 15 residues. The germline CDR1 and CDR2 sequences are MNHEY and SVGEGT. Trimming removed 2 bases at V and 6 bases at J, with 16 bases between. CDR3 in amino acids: CASSYPSRTENGYTF. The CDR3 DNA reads TGTGCCAGCAGTTACCCCTCACGGACGGAGAATGGCTACACCTTC.

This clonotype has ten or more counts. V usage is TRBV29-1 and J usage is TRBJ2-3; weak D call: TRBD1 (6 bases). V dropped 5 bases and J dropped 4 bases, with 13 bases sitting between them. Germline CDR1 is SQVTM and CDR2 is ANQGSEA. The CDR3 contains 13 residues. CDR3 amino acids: CSVWAGAPDTQYF. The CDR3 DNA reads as TGCAGCGTTTGGGCAGGGGCCCCAGATACGCAGTATTTT.

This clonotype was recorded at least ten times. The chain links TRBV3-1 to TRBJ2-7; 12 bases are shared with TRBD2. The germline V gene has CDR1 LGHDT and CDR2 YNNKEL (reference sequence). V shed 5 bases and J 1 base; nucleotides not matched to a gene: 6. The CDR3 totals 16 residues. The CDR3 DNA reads TGTGCCAGCAGCGACGAAACTAGCGGGAGGTCCTACGAGCAGTACTTC. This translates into CASSDETSGRSYEQYF.

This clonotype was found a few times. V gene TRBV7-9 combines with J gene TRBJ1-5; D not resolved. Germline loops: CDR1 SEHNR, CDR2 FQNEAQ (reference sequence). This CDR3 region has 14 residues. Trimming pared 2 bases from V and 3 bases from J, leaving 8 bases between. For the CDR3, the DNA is TGTGCCAGCAGCTTATCCCAGGTCAATCAGCCCCAGCATTTT. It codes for CASSLSQVNQPQHF. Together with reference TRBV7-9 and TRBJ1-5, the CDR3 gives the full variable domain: DTGVSQNPRHKITKRGQNVTFRCDPISEHNRLYWYRQTLGQGPEFLTYFQNEAQLEKSRLLSDRFSAERPKGSFSTLEIQRTEQGDSAMYLCASSLSQVNQPQHFGDGTRLSIL.

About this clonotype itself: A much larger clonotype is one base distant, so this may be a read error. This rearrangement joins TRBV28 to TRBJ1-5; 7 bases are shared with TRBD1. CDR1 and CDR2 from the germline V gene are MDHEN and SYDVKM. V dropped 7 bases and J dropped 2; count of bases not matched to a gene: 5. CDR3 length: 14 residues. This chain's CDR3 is CASTLQGCNQPQHF. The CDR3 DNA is TGTGCCAGCACCTTACAGGGGTGCAATCAGCCCCAGCATTTT. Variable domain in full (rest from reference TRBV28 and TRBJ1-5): DVKVTQSSRYLVKRTGEKVFLECVQDMDHENMFWYRQDPGLGLRLIYFSYDVKMKEKGDIPEGYSVSREKKERFSLILESASTNQTSMYLCASTLQGCNQPQHFGDGTRLSIL.

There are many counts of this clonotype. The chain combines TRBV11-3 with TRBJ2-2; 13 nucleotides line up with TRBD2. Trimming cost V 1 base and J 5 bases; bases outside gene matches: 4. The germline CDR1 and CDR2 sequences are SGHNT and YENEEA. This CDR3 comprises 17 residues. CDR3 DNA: TGTGCCAGCAGCTTAGGGACTAGCGGGAGTCGTACCGGGGAGCTGTTTTTT. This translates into CASSLGTSGSRTGELFF.

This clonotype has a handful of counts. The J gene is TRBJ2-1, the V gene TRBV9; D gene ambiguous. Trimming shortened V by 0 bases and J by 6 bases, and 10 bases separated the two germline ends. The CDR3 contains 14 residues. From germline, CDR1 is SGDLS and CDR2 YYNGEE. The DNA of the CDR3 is TGTGCCAGCAGCGTAGCATCGCGTTTCAATGAGCAGTTCTTC. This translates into CASSVASRFNEQFF.

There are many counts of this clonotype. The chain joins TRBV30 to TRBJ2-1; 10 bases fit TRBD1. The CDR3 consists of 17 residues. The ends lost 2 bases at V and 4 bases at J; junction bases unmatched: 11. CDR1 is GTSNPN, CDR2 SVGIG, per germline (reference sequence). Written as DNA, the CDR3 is TGTGCCTGGAGTCGATACTATCCGGGACAGGGGTACAATGAGCAGTTCTTC. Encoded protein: CAWSRYYPGQGYNEQFF.

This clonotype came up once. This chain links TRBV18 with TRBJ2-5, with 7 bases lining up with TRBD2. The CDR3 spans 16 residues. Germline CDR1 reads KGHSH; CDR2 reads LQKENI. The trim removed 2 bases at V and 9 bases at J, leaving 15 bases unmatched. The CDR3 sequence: CASSPITGGVGEAQYF. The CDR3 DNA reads TGTGCCAGCTCACCAATAACGGGAGGAGTCGGGGAGGCCCAGTACTTC.

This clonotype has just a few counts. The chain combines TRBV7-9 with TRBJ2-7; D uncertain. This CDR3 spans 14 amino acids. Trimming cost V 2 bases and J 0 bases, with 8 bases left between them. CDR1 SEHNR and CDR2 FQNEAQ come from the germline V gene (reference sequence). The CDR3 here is CASSLHQASYEQYF. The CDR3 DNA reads TGTGCCAGCAGCTTACATCAGGCCTCCTACGAGCAGTACTTC.

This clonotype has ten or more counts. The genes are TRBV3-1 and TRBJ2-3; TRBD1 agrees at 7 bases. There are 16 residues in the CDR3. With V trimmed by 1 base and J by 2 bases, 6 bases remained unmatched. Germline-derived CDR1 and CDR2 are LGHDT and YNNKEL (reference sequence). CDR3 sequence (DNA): TGTGCCAGCAGCCAAGCTAAGACAGGGTCCACAGATACGCAGTATTTT. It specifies CASSQAKTGSTDTQYF.

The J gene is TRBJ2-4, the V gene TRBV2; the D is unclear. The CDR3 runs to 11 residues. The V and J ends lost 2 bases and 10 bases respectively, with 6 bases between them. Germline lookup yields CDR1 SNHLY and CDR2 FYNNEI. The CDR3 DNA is TGTGCCAGCAGTGAACAGGATATTCAGTACTTC. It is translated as CASSEQDIQYF.

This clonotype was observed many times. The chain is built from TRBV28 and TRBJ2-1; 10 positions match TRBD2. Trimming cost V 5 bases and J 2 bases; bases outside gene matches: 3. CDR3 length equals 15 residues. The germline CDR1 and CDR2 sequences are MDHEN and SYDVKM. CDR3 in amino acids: CASSGGLAPYNEQFF. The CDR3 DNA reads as TGTGCCAGCAGTGGGGGACTAGCGCCCTACAATGAGCAGTTCTTC.

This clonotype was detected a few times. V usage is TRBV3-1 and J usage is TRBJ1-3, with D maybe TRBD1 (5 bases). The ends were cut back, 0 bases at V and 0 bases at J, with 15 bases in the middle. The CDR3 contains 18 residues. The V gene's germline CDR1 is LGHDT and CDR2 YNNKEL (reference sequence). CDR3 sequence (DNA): TGTGCCAGCAGCCAAGATGGCGCGGGAGGACACTCTGGAAACACCATATATTTT. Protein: CASSQDGAGGHSGNTIYF. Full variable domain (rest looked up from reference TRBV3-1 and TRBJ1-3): DTAVSQTPKYLVTQMGNDKSIKCEQNLGHDTMYWYKQDSKKFLKIMFSYNNKELIINETVPNRFSPKSPDKAHLNLHINSLELGDSAVYFCASSQDGAGGHSGNTIYFGEGSWLTVV.

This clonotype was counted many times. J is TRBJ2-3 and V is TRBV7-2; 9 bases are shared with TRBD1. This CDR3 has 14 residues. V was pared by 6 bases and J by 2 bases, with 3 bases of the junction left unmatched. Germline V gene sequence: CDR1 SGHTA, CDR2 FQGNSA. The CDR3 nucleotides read TGTGCCAGCAGGGACAGGGGCCCCACAGATACGCAGTATTTT. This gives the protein CASRDRGPTDTQYF.

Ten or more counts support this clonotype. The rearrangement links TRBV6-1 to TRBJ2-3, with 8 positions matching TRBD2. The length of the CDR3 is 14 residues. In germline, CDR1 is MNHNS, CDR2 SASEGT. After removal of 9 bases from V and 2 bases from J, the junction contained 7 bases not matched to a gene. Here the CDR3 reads CASRAGGSTDTQYF. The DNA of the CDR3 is TGTGCCAGTCGGGCGGGAGGCTCCACAGATACGCAGTATTTT.